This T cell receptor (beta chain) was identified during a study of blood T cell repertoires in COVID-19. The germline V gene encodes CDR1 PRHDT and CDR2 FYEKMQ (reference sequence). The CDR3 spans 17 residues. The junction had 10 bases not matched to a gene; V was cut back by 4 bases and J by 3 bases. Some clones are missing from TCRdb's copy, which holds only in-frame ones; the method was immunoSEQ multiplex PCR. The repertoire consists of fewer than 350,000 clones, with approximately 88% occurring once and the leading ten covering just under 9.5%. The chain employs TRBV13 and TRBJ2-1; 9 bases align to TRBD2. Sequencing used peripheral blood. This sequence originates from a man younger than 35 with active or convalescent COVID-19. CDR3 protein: CASSSSLAGNYYNEQFF. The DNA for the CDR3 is TGTGCCAGCAGCTCCTCCCTAGCGGGGAACTACTACAATGAGCAGTTCTTC.